This TCR beta chain was sequenced for a study of low-dose radiotherapy and immunotherapy resistance in tumors. Study-level information: Per fraction, Cohort 2 was given 1 Gy every two weeks, accumulating a total of 13 Gy over 26 weeks. One day before radiation and immunotherapy, intravenous cyclophosphamide 200 mg/m2 was administered, with this repeated every two weeks.

In the case of this clonotype: The DNA is omitted, as the CDR3 cannot be located on it reliably, and the CDR3 follows TCRdb's listing.

Time point reported: after trial treatment. Treatment defined: LDRT plus nivolumab, ipilimumab, low-dose cyclophosphamide and aspirin (RACIN trial). The donors' treatment consisted of nivolumab, ipilimumab, aspirin, low-dose cyclophosphamide and low-dose radiotherapy. The CDR3 is made up of 18 amino acids, end residues included. CDR1 is MNHEY and CDR2 is SVGAGI in the germline V gene. TRAV- and TRBV-specific primers, spanning alpha and beta chains, primed first-strand cDNA. It was with a constant-region primer and a V-primer adapter that TCRs were amplified over 20 PCR cycles. Via MiXCR, TCRdb re-called the reads, giving one row per CDR3 protein. The sample lists approximately 100,000 distinct CDR3 sequences; less than 25% were seen once.

This receptor was taken from a male donor with prostate cancer. The sample in question was PBMCs, obtained after low-dose radiotherapy plus immunotherapy. The rearrangement joins TRBV6-5 to TRBJ2-2; the table calls TRBD1, which could not be checked here. The CDR3 protein is CASSEFQFTGELFFFFFF.